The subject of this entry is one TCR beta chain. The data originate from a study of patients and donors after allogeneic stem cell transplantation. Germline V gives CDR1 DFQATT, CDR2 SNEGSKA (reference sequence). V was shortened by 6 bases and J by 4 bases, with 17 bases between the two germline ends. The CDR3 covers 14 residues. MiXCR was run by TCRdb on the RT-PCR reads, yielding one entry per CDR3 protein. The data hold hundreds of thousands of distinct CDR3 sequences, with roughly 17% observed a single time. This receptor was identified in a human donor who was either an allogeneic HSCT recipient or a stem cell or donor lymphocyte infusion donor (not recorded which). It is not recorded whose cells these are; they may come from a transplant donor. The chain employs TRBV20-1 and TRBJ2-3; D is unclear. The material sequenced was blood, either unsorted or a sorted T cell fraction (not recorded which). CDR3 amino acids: CSASPVTRADTQYF. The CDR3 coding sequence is TGCAGTGCGTCCCCTGTAACCCGGGCAGATACGCAGTATTTT.